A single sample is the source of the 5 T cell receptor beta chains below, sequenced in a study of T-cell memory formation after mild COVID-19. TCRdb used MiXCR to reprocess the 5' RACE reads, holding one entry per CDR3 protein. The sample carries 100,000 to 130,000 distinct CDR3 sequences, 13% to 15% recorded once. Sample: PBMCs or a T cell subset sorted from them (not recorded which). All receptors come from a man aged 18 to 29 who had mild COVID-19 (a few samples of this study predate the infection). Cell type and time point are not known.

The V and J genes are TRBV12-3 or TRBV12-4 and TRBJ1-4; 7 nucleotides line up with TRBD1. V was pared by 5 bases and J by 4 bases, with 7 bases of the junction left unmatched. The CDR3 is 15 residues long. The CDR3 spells CASSGPGQLNEKLFF. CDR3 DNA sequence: TGTGCCAGCAGTGGCCCGGGACAGCTTAATGAAAAACTGTTTTTT.

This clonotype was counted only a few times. The CDR3 is CASSTTGSNTEAFF. The CDR3 coding sequence is TGTGCCAGCAGCACGACAGGCTCGAACACTGAAGCTTTCTTT. The rearrangement joins TRBV12-3 or TRBV12-4 to TRBJ1-1; D perhaps matches TRBD1 (6 bases). This CDR3 has 14 residues. Trimming took off 6 bases at V and 1 base at J, with 12 bases between the two ends.

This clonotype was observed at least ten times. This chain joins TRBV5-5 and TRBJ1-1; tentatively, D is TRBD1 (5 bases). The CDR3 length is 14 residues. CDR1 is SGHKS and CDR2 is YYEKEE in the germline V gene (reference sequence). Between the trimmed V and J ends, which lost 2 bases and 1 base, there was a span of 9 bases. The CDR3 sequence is CASSFRAKNTEAFF. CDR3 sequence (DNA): TGTGCCAGCAGCTTCAGGGCCAAGAACACTGAAGCTTTCTTT.

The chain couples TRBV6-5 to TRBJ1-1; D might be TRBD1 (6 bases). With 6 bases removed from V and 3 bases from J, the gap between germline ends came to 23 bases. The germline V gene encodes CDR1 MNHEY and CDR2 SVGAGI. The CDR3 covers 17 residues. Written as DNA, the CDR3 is TGTGCCAGCAGCGCGGACCCGGGGGCCATGCGGGACACTGAAGCTTTCTTT. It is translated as CASSADPGAMRDTEAFF.

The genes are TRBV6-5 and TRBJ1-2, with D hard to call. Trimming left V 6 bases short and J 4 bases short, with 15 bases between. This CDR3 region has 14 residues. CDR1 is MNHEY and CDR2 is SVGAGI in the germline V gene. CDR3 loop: CASRPGIVGYGYTF. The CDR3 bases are TGTGCCAGCAGGCCCGGGATAGTTGGCTATGGCTACACCTTC.